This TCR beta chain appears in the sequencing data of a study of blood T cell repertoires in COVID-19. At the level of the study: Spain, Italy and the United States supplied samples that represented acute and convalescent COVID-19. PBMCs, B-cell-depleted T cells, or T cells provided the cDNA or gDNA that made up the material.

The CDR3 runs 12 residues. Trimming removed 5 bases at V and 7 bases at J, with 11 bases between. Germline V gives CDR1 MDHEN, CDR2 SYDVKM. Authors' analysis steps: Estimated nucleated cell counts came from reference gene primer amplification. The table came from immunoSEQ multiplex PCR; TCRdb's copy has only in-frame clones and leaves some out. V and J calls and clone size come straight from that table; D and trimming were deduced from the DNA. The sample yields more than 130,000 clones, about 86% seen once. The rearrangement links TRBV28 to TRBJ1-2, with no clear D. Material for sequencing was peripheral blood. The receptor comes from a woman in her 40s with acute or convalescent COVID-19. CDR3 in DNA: TGTGCCAGCAGTCCACTCCGAATTGGCTACACCTTC. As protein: CASSPLRIGYTF.